This entry is about one T cell receptor beta chain. This likely reflects a read error, since a far larger clone is one base away. With V trimmed by 3 bases and J by 5 bases, 3 bases remained unmatched. Germline V gene lookup returns CDR1 SGHVS and CDR2 FQNEAQ. The CDR3 runs 14 residues. This sample is part of a study of shared clonotypes between healthy human individuals. This table comes from immunoSEQ multiplex PCR, and its TCRdb copy is limited to in-frame clones, with some not included. The sample lists roughly 1,000,000 clones; about 84% were seen once. The sequencing input was memory CD4+ T cells from PBMCs. Subset described: CD45RA-negative fraction. The V and J genes are TRBV7-8 and TRBJ1-4, with TRBD1 matching over 7 bases. The sequence was obtained from a young man in good health. Some clones in this sample may be carry-over from other donors' samples. The CDR3 region has the DNA TGTGCCAGCAGCTTGAGACAGGGAAATGAAAAACTGTTTTTT. It yields the protein CASSLRQGNEKLFF.